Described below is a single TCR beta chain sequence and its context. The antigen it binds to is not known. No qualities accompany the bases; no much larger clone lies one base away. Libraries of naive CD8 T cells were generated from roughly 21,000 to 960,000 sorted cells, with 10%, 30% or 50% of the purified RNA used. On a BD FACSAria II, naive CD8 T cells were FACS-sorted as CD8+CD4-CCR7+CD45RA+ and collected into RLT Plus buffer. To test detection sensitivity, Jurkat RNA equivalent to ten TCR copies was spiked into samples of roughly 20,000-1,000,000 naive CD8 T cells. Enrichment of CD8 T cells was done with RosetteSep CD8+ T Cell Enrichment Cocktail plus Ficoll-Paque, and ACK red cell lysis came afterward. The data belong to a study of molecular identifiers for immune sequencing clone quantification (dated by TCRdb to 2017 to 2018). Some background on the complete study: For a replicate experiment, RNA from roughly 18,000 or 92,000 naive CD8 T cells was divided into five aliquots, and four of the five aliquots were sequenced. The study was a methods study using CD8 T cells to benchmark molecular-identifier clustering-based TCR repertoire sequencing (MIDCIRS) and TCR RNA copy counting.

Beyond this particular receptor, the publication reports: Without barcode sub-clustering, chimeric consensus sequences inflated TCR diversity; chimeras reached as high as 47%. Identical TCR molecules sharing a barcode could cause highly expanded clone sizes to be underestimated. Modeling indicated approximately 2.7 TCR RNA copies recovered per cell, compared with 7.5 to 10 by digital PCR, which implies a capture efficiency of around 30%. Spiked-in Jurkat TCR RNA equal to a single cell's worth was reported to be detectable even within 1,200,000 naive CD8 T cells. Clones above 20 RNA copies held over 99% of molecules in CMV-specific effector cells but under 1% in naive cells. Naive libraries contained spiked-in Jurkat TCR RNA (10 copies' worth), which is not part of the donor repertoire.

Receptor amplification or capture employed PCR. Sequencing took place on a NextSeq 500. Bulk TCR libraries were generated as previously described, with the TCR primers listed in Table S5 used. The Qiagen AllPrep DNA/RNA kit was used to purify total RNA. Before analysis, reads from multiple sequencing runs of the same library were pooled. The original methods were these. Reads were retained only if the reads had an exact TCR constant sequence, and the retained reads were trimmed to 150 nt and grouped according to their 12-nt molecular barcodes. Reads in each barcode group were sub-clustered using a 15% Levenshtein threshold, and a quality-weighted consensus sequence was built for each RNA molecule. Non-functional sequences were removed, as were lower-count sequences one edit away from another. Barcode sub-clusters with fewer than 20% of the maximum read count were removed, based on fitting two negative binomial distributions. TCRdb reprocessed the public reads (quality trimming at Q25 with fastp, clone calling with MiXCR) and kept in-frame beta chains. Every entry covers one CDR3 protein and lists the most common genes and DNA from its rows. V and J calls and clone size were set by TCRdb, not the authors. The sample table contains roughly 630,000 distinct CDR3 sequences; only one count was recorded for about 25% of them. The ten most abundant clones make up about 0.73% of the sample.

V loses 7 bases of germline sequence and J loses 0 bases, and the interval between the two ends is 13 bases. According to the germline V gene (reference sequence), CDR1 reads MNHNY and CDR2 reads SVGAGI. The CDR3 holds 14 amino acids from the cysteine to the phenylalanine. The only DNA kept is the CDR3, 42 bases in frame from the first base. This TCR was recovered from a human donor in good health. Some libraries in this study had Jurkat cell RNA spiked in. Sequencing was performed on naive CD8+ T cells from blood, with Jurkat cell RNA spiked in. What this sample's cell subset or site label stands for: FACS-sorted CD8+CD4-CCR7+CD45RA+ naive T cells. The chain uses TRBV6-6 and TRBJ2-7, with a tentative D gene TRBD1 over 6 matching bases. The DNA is TGTGCCAGCAATTGGGACACCACCTCCTACGAGCAGTACTTC. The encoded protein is CASNWDTTSYEQYF.